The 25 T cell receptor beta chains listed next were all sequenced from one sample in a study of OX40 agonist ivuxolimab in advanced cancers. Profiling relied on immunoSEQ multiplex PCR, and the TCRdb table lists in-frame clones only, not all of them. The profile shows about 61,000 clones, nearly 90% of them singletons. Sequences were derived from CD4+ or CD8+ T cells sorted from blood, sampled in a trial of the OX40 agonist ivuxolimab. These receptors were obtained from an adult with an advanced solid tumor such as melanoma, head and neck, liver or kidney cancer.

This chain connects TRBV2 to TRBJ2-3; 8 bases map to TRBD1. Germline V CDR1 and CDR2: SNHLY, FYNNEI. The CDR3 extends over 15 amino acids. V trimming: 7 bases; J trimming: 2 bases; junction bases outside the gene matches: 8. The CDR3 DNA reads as TGTGCCAGCAATGGCGACAGGGGCCACACAGATACGCAGTATTTT. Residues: CASNGDRGHTDTQYF.

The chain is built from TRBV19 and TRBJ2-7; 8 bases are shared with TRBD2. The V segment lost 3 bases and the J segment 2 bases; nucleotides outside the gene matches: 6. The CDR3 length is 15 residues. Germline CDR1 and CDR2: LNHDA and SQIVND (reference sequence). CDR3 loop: CASSIHPGGAYEQYF. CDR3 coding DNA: TGTGCCAGTAGTATTCACCCGGGGGGGGCCTACGAGCAGTACTTC.

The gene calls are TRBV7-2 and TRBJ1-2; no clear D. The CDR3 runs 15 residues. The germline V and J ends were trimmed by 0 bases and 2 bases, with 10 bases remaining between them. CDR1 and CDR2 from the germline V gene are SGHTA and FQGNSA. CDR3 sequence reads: CASSLAILQNYGYTF. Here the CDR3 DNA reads TGTGCCAGCAGCTTAGCGATCCTTCAAAACTATGGCTACACCTTC.

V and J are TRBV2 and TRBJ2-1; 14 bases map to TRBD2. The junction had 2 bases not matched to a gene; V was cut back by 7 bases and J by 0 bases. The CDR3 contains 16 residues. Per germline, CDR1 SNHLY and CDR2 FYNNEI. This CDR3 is CASIGLAGGSYNEQFF. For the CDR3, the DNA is TGTGCCAGCATAGGACTAGCGGGGGGCTCCTACAATGAGCAGTTCTTC.

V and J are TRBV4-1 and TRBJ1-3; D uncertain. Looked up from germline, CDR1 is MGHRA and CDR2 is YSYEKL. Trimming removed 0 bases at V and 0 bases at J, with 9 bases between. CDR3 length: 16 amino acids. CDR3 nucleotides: TGCGCCAGCAGCCAAGATTTTACCCTCTCTGGAAACACCATATATTTT. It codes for CASSQDFTLSGNTIYF.

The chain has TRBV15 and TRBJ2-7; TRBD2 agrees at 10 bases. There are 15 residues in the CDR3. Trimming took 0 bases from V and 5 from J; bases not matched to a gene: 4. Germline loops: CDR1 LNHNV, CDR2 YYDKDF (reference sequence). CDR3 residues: CATSRESGGAHEQYF. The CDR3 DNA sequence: TGTGCCACCAGCAGAGAAAGCGGGGGGGCCCACGAGCAGTACTTC.

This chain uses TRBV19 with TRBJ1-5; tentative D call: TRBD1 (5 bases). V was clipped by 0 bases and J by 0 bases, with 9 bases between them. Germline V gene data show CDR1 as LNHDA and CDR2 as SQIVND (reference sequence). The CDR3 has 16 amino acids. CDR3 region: CASSIEGGFSNQPQHF. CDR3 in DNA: TGTGCCAGTAGTATAGAGGGGGGATTTAGCAATCAGCCCCAGCATTTT.

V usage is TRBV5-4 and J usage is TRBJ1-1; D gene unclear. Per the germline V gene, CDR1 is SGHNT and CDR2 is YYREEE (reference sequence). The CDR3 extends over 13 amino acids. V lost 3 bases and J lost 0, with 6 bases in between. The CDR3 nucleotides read TGTGCCAGCAGCTGGATGCTGAACACTGAAGCTTTCTTT. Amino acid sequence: CASSWMLNTEAFF.

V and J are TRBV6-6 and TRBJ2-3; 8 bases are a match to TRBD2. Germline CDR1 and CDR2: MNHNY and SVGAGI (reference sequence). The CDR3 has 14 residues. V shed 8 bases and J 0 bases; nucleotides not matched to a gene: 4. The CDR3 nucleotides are TGTGCCAGCGGGCTAGCGGGCAGCACAGATACGCAGTATTTT. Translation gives CASGLAGSTDTQYF.

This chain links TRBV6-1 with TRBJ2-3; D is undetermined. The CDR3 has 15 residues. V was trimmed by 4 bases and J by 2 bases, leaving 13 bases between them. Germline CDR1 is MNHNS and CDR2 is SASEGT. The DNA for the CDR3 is TGTGCCAGCAGTGCGGGCACGACCAACACAGATACGCAGTATTTT. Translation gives CASSAGTTNTDTQYF.

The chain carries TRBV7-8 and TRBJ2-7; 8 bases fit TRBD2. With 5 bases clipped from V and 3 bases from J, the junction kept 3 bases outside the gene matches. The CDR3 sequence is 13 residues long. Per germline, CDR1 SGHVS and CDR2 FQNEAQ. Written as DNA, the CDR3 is TGTGCCAGCAGCCCGGCGGGGGGCTACGAGCAGTACTTC. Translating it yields CASSPAGGYEQYF.

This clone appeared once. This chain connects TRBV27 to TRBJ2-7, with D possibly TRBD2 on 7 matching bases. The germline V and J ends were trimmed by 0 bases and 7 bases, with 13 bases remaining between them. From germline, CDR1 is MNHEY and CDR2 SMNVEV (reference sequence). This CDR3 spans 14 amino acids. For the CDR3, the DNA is TGTGCCAGCAGTTTATCGGGGGGGCCCGGGGAGCAGTACTTC. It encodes CASSLSGGPGEQYF.

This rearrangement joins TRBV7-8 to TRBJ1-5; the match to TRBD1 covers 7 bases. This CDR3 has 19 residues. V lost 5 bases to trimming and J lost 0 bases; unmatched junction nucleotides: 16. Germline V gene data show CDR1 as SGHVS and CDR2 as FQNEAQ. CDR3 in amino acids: CASSPYNRQGRYSNQPQHF. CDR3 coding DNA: TGTGCCAGCAGCCCCTACAATCGACAGGGACGTTATAGCAATCAGCCCCAGCATTTT.

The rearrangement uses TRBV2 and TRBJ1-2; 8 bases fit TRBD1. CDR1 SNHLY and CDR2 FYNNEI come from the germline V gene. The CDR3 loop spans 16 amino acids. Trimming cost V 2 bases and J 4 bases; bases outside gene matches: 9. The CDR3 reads CASSEPGGTPGYGYTF. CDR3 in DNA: TGTGCCAGCAGTGAACCAGGGGGCACCCCGGGCTATGGCTACACCTTC.

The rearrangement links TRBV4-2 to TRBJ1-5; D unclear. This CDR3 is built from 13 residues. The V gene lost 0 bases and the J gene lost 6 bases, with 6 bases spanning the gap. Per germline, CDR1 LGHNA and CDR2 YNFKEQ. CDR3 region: CASSQEEGQPQHF. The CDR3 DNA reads TGTGCCAGCAGCCAAGAGGAGGGTCAGCCCCAGCATTTT.

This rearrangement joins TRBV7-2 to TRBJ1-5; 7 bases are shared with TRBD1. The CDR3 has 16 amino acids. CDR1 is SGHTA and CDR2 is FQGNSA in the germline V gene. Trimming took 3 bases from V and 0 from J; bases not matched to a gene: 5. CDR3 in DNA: TGTGCCAGCAGCTTGGGTGGGACAGCTAGCAATCAGCCCCAGCATTTT. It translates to CASSLGGTASNQPQHF. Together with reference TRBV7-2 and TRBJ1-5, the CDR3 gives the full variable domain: GAGVSQSPSNKVTEKGKDVELRCDPISGHTALYWYRQSLGQGLEFLIYFQGNSAPDKSGLPSDRFSAERTGGSVSTLTIQRTQQEDSAVYLCASSLGGTASNQPQHFGDGTRLSIL.

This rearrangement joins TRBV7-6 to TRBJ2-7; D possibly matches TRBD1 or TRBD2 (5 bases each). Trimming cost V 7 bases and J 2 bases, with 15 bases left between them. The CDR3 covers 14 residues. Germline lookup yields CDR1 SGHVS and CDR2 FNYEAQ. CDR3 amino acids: CASTATEGTYEQYF. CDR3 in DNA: TGTGCCAGCACCGCAACCGAGGGGACCTACGAGCAGTACTTC.

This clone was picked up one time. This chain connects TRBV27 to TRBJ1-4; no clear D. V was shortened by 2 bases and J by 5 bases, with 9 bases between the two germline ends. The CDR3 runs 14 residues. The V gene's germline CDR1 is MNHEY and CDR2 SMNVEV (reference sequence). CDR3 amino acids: CASSLSRFNEKLFF. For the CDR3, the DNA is TGTGCCAGCAGTTTAAGCCGTTTCAATGAAAAACTGTTTTTT.

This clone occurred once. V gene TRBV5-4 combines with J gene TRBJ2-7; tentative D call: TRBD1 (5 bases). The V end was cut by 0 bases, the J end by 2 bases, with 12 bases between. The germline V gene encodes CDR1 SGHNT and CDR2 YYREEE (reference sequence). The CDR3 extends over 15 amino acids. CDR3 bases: TGTGCCAGCAGCTTGGGACAGAGACTCACCTACGAGCAGTACTTC. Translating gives CASSLGQRLTYEQYF.

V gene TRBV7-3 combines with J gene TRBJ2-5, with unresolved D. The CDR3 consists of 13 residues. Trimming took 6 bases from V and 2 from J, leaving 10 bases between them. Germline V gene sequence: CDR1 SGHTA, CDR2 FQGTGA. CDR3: CASSRSFQETQYF. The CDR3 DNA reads TGTGCCAGCAGTCGGAGTTTTCAAGAGACCCAGTACTTC.

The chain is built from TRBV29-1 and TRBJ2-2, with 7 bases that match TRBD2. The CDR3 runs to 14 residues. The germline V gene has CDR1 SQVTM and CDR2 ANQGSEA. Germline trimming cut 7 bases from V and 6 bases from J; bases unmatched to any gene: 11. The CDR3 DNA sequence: TGCAGCGCAGACCTGGACCGGGGGGCCGGGGAGCTGTTTTTT. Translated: CSADLDRGAGELFF.

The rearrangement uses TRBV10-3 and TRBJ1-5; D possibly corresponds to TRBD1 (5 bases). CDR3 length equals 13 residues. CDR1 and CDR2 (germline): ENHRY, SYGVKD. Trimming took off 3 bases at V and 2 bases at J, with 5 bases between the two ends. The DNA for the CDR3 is TGTGCCATCAGTGAACAGGGCAATCAGCCCCAGCATTTT. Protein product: CAISEQGNQPQHF.

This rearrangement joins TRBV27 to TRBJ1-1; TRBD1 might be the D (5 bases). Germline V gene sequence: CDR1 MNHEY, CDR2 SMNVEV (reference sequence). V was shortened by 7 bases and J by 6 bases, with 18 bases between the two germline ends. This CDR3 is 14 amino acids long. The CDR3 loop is CASNKMGGAPEAFF. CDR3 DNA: TGTGCCAGCAATAAAATGGGCGGGGCCCCTGAAGCTTTCTTT.

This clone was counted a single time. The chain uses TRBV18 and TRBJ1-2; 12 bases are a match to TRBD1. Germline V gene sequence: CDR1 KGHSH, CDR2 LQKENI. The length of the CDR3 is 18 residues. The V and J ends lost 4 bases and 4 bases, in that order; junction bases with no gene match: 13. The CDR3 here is CASSLYTGTGGVSYGYTF. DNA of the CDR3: TGTGCCAGCTCACTTTATACCGGGACAGGGGGCGTCTCCTATGGCTACACCTTC. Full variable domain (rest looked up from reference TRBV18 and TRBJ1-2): NAGVMQNPRHLVRRRGQEARLRCSPMKGHSHVYWYRQLPEEGLKFMVYLQKENIIDESGMPKERFSAEFPKEGPSILRIQQVVRGDSAAYFCASSLYTGTGGVSYGYTFGSGTRLTVV.

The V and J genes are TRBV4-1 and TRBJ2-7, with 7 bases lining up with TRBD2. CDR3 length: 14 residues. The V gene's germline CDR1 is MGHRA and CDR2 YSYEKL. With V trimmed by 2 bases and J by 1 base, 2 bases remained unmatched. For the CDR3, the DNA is TGCGCCAGCAGCCAACAGCGGGGATCCTACGAGCAGTACTTC. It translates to CASSQQRGSYEQYF.